This T cell receptor (beta chain) was recorded in a study of T-cell reconstitution after alpha-beta-depleted transplantation in children. For this clonotype: Its antigen remains unknown.

Study findings and constraints: Reports say that about two months after transplant, the alpha-beta T cells came out of several hundred graft clones that had expanded.

For TCRbeta, the library was prepared with unique molecular identifiers. TCRdb reprocessed the PCR reads via MiXCR and lists one record per CDR3 protein. The sample has about 870,000 distinct CDR3 sequences, roughly 16% seen once; the top ten hold roughly 5%. Here the sequenced sample was PBMCs, mostly from graft donor cells, taken 360 days after TCRalphabeta/CD19-depleted stem cell transplant. This receptor was taken from a male patient younger than 18 who had a stem cell transplant for acute lymphoblastic leukemia, so the T cells may come from the graft donor.

This chain's CDR3 is CASSLLAVPTYEQYF. CDR3 DNA sequence: TGTGCCAGCAGCTTACTAGCGGTGCCCACCTACGAGCAGTACTTC. The chain joins TRBV7-6 to TRBJ2-7, with 7 bases aligning to TRBD2. The germline gives CDR1 SGHVS, CDR2 FNYEAQ. This CDR3 spans 15 amino acids. V gave up 2 bases and J gave up 2 bases; unmatched junction bases: 6.